This T cell receptor beta chain was sequenced for a study of T cells in Graves' hyperthyroidism and ophthalmopathy. Findings and limits, study-wide: Blood also held most thyroid clonotypes expanded beyond 0.001.

Germline V gives CDR1 SGHVS, CDR2 FQNEAQ. V was pared by 1 base and J by 0 bases, with 7 bases between. The CDR3 totals 15 residues. Amplification of TCR beta CDR3 regions was performed using RNA transcripts as template. The HTBI set primed first-round TCR CDR3 RT-PCR. TCRdb fed the multiplex PCR reads into MiXCR, producing one record per CDR3 protein. Of approximately 400,000 distinct CDR3 sequences listed, about a fifth were seen once; the top ten hold approximately 4%. This clonotype was counted many times. Its matching antigen is unknown. The sample consisted of blood. The chain links TRBV7-8 to TRBJ1-5, with D uncertain. This clonotype originated in a woman between 18 and 30 years old with Graves' hyperthyroidism. The CDR3 nucleotides are TGTGCCAGCAGCTTAGAACGAGCTAGCAATCAGCCCCAGCATTTT. Translation gives CASSLERASNQPQHF.